Described below is a single T cell receptor (beta chain) sequence and its context. Its antigen is undetermined. Amplification used 60 Vbeta primers and 13 Jbeta primers. The data were produced by immunoSEQ multiplex PCR, yet TCRdb's version contains in-frame clones alone and is incomplete. The table has about 120,000 clones, 60% to 80% seen once. This sample was taken from a study of cytomegalovirus exposure and HLA in healthy donors. Study-level points and caveats: The likely origin of a cluster of highly shared sequence variants was a sequencing artifact.

The receptor's source is a human donor in good health. The sequencing sample was made of PBMCs.

The CDR3 bases are TGTGCCAGCAGTGGACTAGCTTTTCCGGATACGCAGTATTTT. Translating it yields CASSGLAFPDTQYF. The chain couples TRBV6-5 to TRBJ2-3, with 8 nucleotides matching TRBD2. Germline-derived CDR1 and CDR2 are MNHEY and SVGAGI. The CDR3 is 14 residues long. V was pared by 5 bases and J by 6 bases, with 7 bases of the junction left unmatched.